Reported below is one T cell receptor (beta chain). The sample belongs to a study of blood T cell repertoires in COVID-19. The wider study: Samples came from the United States, Italy and Spain, spanning acute and convalescent COVID-19. T cells, B-cell-depleted T cells, or PBMCs provided the cDNA or gDNA that served as material.

In germline, CDR1 is MDHEN, CDR2 SYDVKM. The V end lost 5 bases, the J end lost 5 bases, and 10 bases lay between the germline ends. This CDR3 contains 14 residues. In the study's own analysis: From reference gene primer amplification, estimates of nucleated cell counts were derived. Libraries were prepared by immunoSEQ multiplex PCR; TCRdb keeps only in-frame clonotypes and omits some of them. For V, J and clone size, that table is used; D and trimming come from the DNA. The table includes around 150,000 clones, around nine tenths detected once. This clonotype was obtained from a woman aged 70-85 years with COVID-19, enrolled during active disease. The genes are TRBV28 and TRBJ1-6; a weak D match, TRBD1 (6 bases). Source material: peripheral blood. The CDR3 DNA is TGTGCCAGCAGTCTCAGGGGCCATAATTCACCCCTCCACTTT. Its protein product is CASSLRGHNSPLHF.